Described below is a single T cell receptor (beta chain) sequence and its context. This sample was taken from a study of PD-1 blockade in classical Hodgkin lymphoma. CDR1 and CDR2 from the germline V gene are MGHRA and YSYEKL. The CDR3 is 15 residues long. Trimming left V 1 base short and J 1 base short, with 7 bases between. Time point in this sample: newly diagnosed, previously untreated cHL patient sample. With magnetic negative selection, CD4+ T cells were purified from PBMCs that had been thawed. The protocol was immunoSEQ multiplex PCR, while the TCRdb copy is restricted to in-frame clones and leaves out a portion. The profile shows around 26,000 clones, roughly 89% of them singletons.

This clonotype was sampled from a human donor with classical Hodgkin lymphoma. J is TRBJ1-4 and V is TRBV4-1; D unclear. Sample: CD4+ T cells from blood. The CDR3 nucleotides are TGCGCCAGCAGCCAAGGTGCGGTAACTAATGAAAAACTGTTTTTT. Its translation: CASSQGAVTNEKLFF.